The TCR beta chain described here comes from a study of blood T cell repertoires in COVID-19. Across the study: Sources were T cells, B-cell-depleted T cells, or PBMCs; the material itself was cDNA or gDNA.

The germline gives CDR1 LGHDT, CDR2 YNNKEL (reference sequence). The CDR3 is 19 residues long. V shed 2 bases and J 9 bases; nucleotides not matched to a gene: 14. Study processing details: Amplification from reference gene primers served as the basis for estimated nucleated cell counts. TCRdb's table, derived via immunoSEQ multiplex PCR, lists solely in-frame clones and lacks some. The V and J calls and clone size are taken from that table; D and trimming were inferred from the DNA. This table has roughly 250,000 clones, approximately 86% appearing once. The sequencing sample was made of peripheral blood. This TCR was recovered from a man aged 60 to 69 who had recovered from COVID-19. This chain links TRBV3-1 (or the pseudogene TRBV3-2) with TRBJ2-1, with 15 positions matching TRBD2. CDR3 loop: CASSQRRVGTSGGRSEQFF. The CDR3 DNA reads as TGTGCCAGCAGCCAAAGGCGCGTCGGGACTAGCGGGGGGCGGTCTGAGCAGTTCTTC.